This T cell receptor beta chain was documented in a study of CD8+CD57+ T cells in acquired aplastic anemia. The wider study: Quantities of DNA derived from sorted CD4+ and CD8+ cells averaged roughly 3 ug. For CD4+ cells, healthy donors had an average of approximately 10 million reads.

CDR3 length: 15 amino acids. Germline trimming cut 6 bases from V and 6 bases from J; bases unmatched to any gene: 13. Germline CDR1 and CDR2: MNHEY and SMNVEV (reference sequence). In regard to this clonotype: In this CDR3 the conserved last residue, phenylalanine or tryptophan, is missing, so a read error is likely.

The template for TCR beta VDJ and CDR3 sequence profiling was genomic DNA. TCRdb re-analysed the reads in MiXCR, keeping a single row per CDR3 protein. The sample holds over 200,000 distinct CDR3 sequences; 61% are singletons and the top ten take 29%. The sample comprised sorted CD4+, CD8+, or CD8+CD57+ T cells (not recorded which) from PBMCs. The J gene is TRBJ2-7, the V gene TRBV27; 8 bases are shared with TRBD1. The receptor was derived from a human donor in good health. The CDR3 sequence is CASSLTGAKQGEQYL. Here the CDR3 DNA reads TGTGCCAGCAGCCTGACAGGGGCCAAGCAGGGCGAGCAGTACCTC.